Shown below are 27 T cell receptor beta chains from a single sample sequenced in a study of cytomegalovirus exposure and HLA in healthy donors. The PCR contained 60 Vbeta and 13 Jbeta primers. Clones were sequenced by immunoSEQ multiplex PCR, and TCRdb holds only the in-frame ones, with some missing. The table has around 200,000 clones, 79% seen once. Sample: PBMCs. These receptors all come from a woman aged 18-30 years in good health and CMV-seronegative.

The rearrangement uses TRBV10-1 and TRBJ2-2, with TRBD2 matching over 9 bases. Germline lookup yields CDR1 WNHNN and CDR2 SYGVQD (reference sequence). The CDR3 consists of 16 residues. V shed 4 bases, J shed 7 bases, and the junction held 10 bases outside the gene matches. The DNA of the CDR3 is TGCGCCAGCAGTGCAAATAGCGGGAGTCAGTACGGGGAGCTGTTTTTT. The encoded protein is CASSANSGSQYGELFF.

The CDR3 nucleotides read TGCGCCAGCAGCTCCATCAGGGGACAGGGTGTCGATTACAATGAGCAGTTCTTC. It is translated as CASSSIRGQGVDYNEQFF. The chain recombines TRBV5-1 with TRBJ2-1; 9 bases match TRBD1. The J segment lost 4 bases and the V segment lost 3 bases, leaving 14 bases of the junction unmatched. From germline, CDR1 is SGHRS and CDR2 YFSETQ. The CDR3 extends over 18 amino acids.

This chain connects TRBV4-2 to TRBJ2-3; 15 bases are shared with TRBD2. With V trimmed by 3 bases and J by 6 bases, 10 bases remained unmatched. This CDR3 is 18 amino acids long. The germline V gene encodes CDR1 LGHNA and CDR2 YNFKEQ. The CDR3 loop reads CASSQARGLAGGIDTQYF. The CDR3, as DNA: TGTGCCAGCAGCCAGGCACGGGGACTAGCGGGAGGCATTGATACGCAGTATTTT.

This chain connects TRBV4-2 to TRBJ2-7; tentative D call: TRBD2 (6 bases). Germline CDR1 is LGHNA and CDR2 is YNFKEQ. The CDR3 extends over 14 amino acids. V was clipped by 0 bases and J by 1 base, with 7 bases between them. This CDR3 reads CASSQDGGSYEQYF. For the CDR3, the DNA is TGTGCCAGCAGCCAAGATGGGGGGTCCTACGAGCAGTACTTC.

This rearrangement joins TRBV30 to TRBJ1-1; D is perhaps TRBD1 (6 bases). The CDR3 has 10 amino acids. V lost 6 bases and J 8 bases, leaving 10 bases between the germline ends. CDR1 GTSNPN and CDR2 SVGIG come from the germline V gene (reference sequence). The CDR3 loop reads CACGGTEAFF. CDR3 in DNA: TGTGCCTGCGGGGGGACAGAAGCTTTCTTT.

V usage is TRBV7-4 and J usage is TRBJ2-7; D gene ambiguous. The germline V gene has CDR1 SGHVT and CDR2 SQSDAQ. The V end lost 1 base, the J end lost 3 bases, and 7 bases lay between the germline ends. The CDR3 spans 13 residues. CDR3 nucleotide sequence: TGTGCCAGCAGCTTAGGGCCAGACTACGAGCAGTACTTC. It codes for CASSLGPDYEQYF.

This chain connects TRBV11-2 to TRBJ2-2, with 7 bases fitting TRBD2. The germline CDR1 and CDR2 sequences are SGHAT and FQNNGV. V dropped 5 bases and J dropped 3; count of bases not matched to a gene: 9. The CDR3 consists of 16 residues. The CDR3: CASSLIRGGYTGELFF. CDR3 in DNA: TGTGCCAGCAGCCTAATACGCGGGGGTTACACCGGGGAGCTGTTTTTT.

The rearrangement links TRBV27 to TRBJ2-7; D is perhaps TRBD1 (6 bases). This CDR3 spans 16 amino acids. The germline V gene encodes CDR1 MNHEY and CDR2 SMNVEV (reference sequence). Trimming pared 5 bases from V and 3 bases from J, leaving 20 bases between. Written as DNA, the CDR3 is TGTGCCAGCAGTATCCATCGACAGGTAGGGAGCTACGAGCAGTACTTC. It yields the protein CASSIHRQVGSYEQYF.

The rearrangement uses TRBV29-1 and TRBJ2-7; tentative D call: TRBD1 (5 bases). The V end lost 4 bases, the J end lost 4 bases, and 14 bases lay between the germline ends. Germline CDR1 and CDR2: SQVTM and ANQGSEA. The CDR3 is made up of 13 amino acids. DNA of the CDR3: TGCAGCGTTGCAGTTACAGCAGGGTACGAGCAGTACTTC. Amino acid sequence: CSVAVTAGYEQYF.

The J gene is TRBJ1-3, the V gene TRBV7-9; D unresolved. The germline V and J ends were trimmed by 5 bases and 2 bases, with 10 bases remaining between them. There are 14 residues in the CDR3. Germline CDR1 and CDR2: SEHNR and FQNEAQ (reference sequence). The CDR3 DNA reads as TGTGCCAGCAGCGTCCTAACTCCTGGAAACACCATATATTTT. Its protein is CASSVLTPGNTIYF.

The rearrangement links TRBV30 to TRBJ1-1; D is uncertain. Germline V CDR1 and CDR2: GTSNPN, SVGIG (reference sequence). CDR3 length: 12 amino acids. Between the trimmed V and J ends, which lost 4 bases and 5 bases, there was a span of 11 bases. Written as DNA, the CDR3 is TGTGCCTGGACCGTCGGAGAGACTGAAGCTTTCTTT. Translation: CAWTVGETEAFF.

This chain joins TRBV14 and TRBJ2-1; D unclear. Per germline, CDR1 SGHDN and CDR2 FVKESK. The CDR3 is 13 amino acids. Trimming removed 0 bases from V and 8 bases from J, with 8 bases in between. The CDR3 protein is CASSQDGSYEQFF. CDR3 sequence (DNA): TGTGCCAGCAGCCAAGATGGTAGCTATGAGCAGTTCTTC.

The chain recombines TRBV4-1 with TRBJ1-1; a possible D gene is TRBD1 (5 bases). Looked up from germline, CDR1 is MGHRA and CDR2 is YSYEKL. There are 14 residues in the CDR3. V lost 4 bases and J 4 bases, leaving 13 bases between the germline ends. CDR3 DNA: TGCGCCAGCAGCCGGCAGGGTGCGAGCACTGAAGCTTTCTTT. Translation: CASSRQGASTEAFF.

The rearrangement joins TRBV7-2 to TRBJ2-5; 16 bases fit TRBD2. The V gene's germline CDR1 is SGHTA and CDR2 FQGNSA. The CDR3 extends over 15 amino acids. J was trimmed by 7 bases and V by 4 bases; bases with no gene match: 3. The CDR3 protein is CASSSGLAGGVTQYF. The CDR3, as DNA: TGTGCCAGCAGCTCGGGACTAGCGGGAGGGGTGACCCAGTACTTC. Looking up the rest from reference TRBV7-2 and TRBJ2-5 gives the full variable domain: GAGVSQSPSNKVTEKGKDVELRCDPISGHTALYWYRQSLGQGLEFLIYFQGNSAPDKSGLPSDRFSAERTGGSVSTLTIQRTQQEDSAVYLCASSSGLAGGVTQYFGPGTRLLVL.

The V gene is TRBV29-1, the J gene TRBJ1-6, with TRBD1 matching over 8 bases. Germline CDR1 is SQVTM and CDR2 is ANQGSEA. V shed 6 bases and J 7 bases; nucleotides not matched to a gene: 5. CDR3 length equals 13 residues. The CDR3 DNA reads TGCAGCGTAGCAGGGGGCGGAAATTCACCCCTCCACTTT. Translated, it gives CSVAGGGNSPLHF.

The genes are TRBV11-1 and TRBJ1-6; D is perhaps TRBD1 (5 bases). Between the trimmed V and J ends, which lost 1 base and 7 bases, there was a span of 11 bases. In germline, CDR1 is SGHAT, CDR2 FQDESV (reference sequence). This CDR3 has 15 amino acids. DNA for the CDR3: TGTGCCAGCAGCTTAGGCAGGGCTCGGAATTCACCCCTCCACTTT. Protein: CASSLGRARNSPLHF. Together with reference TRBV11-1 and TRBJ1-6, the CDR3 gives the full variable domain: EAEVAQSPRYKITEKSQAVAFWCDPISGHATLYWYRQILGQGPELLVQFQDESVVDDSQLPKDRFSAERLKGVDSTLKIQPAELGDSAMYLCASSLGRARNSPLHFGNGTRLTVT.

The table lists this clone with a few counts. The chain recombines TRBV10-3 with TRBJ1-3; D possibly corresponds to TRBD1 (5 bases). V was shortened by 7 bases and J by 7 bases, with 14 bases between the two germline ends. This CDR3 spans 13 amino acids. Germline V gene data show CDR1 as ENHRY and CDR2 as SYGVKD. The CDR3 sequence: CAIMAGGRNTIYF. The CDR3, as DNA: TGTGCCATCATGGCGGGGGGTCGGAACACCATATATTTT.

This clone appeared once. For the CDR3, the DNA is TGTGCCAGCAGTTACTCCAGGGTCGCTGAAGCTTTCTTT. Amino acid sequence: CASSYSRVAEAFF. The genes are TRBV6-5 and TRBJ1-1, with D possibly TRBD1 on 5 matching bases. The CDR3 contains 13 residues. Germline CDR1 is MNHEY and CDR2 is SVGAGI. V was pared by 0 bases and J by 6 bases, with 8 bases between.

V and J are TRBV5-7 and TRBJ2-7, with a possible D match to TRBD1 (5 bases). TRBV5-7 is classed as an ORF, of uncertain function. This CDR3 is 15 amino acids long. Trimming took 3 bases from V and 4 from J, leaving 17 bases between them. DNA for the CDR3: TGTGCCAGCAGCTCCCTTAAGGACATACTTTACGAGCAGTACTTC. Its translation: CASSSLKDILYEQYF.

In its sample, this clone was seen once. The CDR3 DNA sequence: TGCGCCAGCAGCCAGGGTGCAGATACGCAGTATTTT. Translated, it gives CASSQGADTQYF. The genes are TRBV5-1 and TRBJ2-3; maybe TRBD1 (5 bases). CDR3 length: 12 residues. V dropped 4 bases and J dropped 4 bases, with 7 bases sitting between them. Germline CDR1 is SGHRS and CDR2 is YFSETQ. Full variable domain (rest looked up from reference TRBV5-1 and TRBJ2-3): KAGVTQTPRYLIKTRGQQVTLSCSPISGHRSVSWYQQTPGQGLQFLFEYFSETQRNKGNFPGRFSGRQFSNSRSEMNVSTLELGDSALYLCASSQGADTQYFGPGTRLTVL.

In this sample, this clone turned up a few times. V and J are TRBV27 and TRBJ2-1; 7 positions agree with TRBD2. V trimming: 6 bases; J trimming: 0 bases; junction bases outside the gene matches: 8. This CDR3 spans 16 amino acids. The V gene's germline CDR1 is MNHEY and CDR2 SMNVEV (reference sequence). The CDR3: CASSSQGGSSYNEQFF. CDR3 coding DNA: TGTGCCAGCAGCTCCCAGGGCGGGAGCTCCTACAATGAGCAGTTCTTC.

The V call is TRBV4-1, the J call TRBJ1-2, with 8 bases lining up with TRBD1. The CDR3 is 15 residues long. Trimming at V came to 0 bases and at J to 4 bases, leaving 4 bases not matched to a gene. The V gene's germline CDR1 is MGHRA and CDR2 YSYEKL. DNA of the CDR3: TGCGCCAGCAGCCAAGACCGGACAGGGATCTATGGCTACACCTTC. It encodes CASSQDRTGIYGYTF.

The V gene is TRBV25-1, the J gene TRBJ1-1; a possible D gene is TRBD1 (6 bases). In germline, CDR1 is MGHDK, CDR2 SYGVNS. The CDR3 is made up of 15 amino acids. The V and J ends lost 4 bases and 3 bases respectively, with 15 bases between them. This chain's CDR3 is CASSGRGAKYTEAFF. The CDR3 bases are TGTGCCAGCAGTGGCCGGGGGGCGAAGTACACTGAAGCTTTCTTT.

The CDR3: CASSPETGFGPGANVLTF. CDR3 coding DNA: TGTGCCAGCAGCCCAGAGACGGGGTTCGGTCCTGGGGCCAACGTCCTGACTTTC. The chain joins TRBV5-6 to TRBJ2-6; D might be TRBD2 (5 bases). The CDR3 length is 18 residues. Trimming stripped 4 bases from V and 2 bases from J, with 19 bases between. The germline gives CDR1 SGHDT, CDR2 YYEEEE.

In its sample, this clone was seen once. The chain couples TRBV7-9 to TRBJ1-2; maybe TRBD1 (6 bases). Germline values: CDR1 SEHNR, CDR2 FQNEAQ (reference sequence). Trimming took 5 bases from V and 4 from J, leaving 14 bases between them. The CDR3 length is 14 residues. DNA of the CDR3: TGTGCCAGCAGCCGATGGACAGAGAGCTATGGCTACACCTTC. Its protein product is CASSRWTESYGYTF.

This clone has a handful of counts. The rearrangement joins TRBV4-3 to TRBJ1-2, with D uncertain. CDR1 is LGHNA and CDR2 is YSLEER in the germline V gene. The V and J ends lost 7 bases and 0 bases respectively, with 21 bases between them. This CDR3 has 17 amino acids. CDR3 in DNA: TGCGCCAGCACAGTCGTTTGGGCAGAAGAAACTAACTATGGCTACACCTTC. Protein product: CASTVVWAEETNYGYTF.

The chain recombines TRBV29-1 with TRBJ2-2; D perhaps matches TRBD2 (6 bases). The V end lost 4 bases, the J end lost 5 bases, and 11 bases lay between the germline ends. Germline V gives CDR1 SQVTM, CDR2 ANQGSEA. The CDR3 has 13 residues. CDR3 bases: TGCAGCGTTGTAGGCGGGAAGACCGGGGAGCTGTTTTTT. Encoded protein: CSVVGGKTGELFF.